This passage covers 22 T cell receptor beta chains from one sample sequenced in a study of identical twins. TCRdb ran MiXCR on the 5' RACE reads and lists one entry per CDR3 protein. The sample carries hundreds of thousands of distinct CDR3 sequences, over 9% recorded once. This same sample was also part of a study on yellow fever vaccine responses in identical twins.

Sample: PBMCs. These receptors were taken from a woman under 30 in good health.

The chain is built from TRBV7-9 and TRBJ2-3; maybe TRBD1 (6 bases). Germline CDR1 reads SEHNR; CDR2 reads FQNEAQ (reference sequence). V was cut by 5 bases and J by 3 bases, with 18 bases left in between. The CDR3 length is 16 residues. CDR3 nucleotide sequence: TGTGCCAGCAGCAATTTATTAAGCAGGGGTACAGATACGCAGTATTTT. It translates to CASSNLLSRGTDTQYF.

This clonotype occurred a few times. The rearrangement links TRBV7-8 to TRBJ2-1, with a tentative D call TRBD2 (5 bases). Looked up from germline, CDR1 is SGHVS and CDR2 is FQNEAQ. The CDR3 contains 13 residues. V lost 5 bases to trimming and J lost 7 bases, with 12 bases between them. The DNA for the CDR3 is TGTGCCAGCAGCGAACTAGTTGGGAATGAGCAGTTCTTC. Amino acid sequence: CASSELVGNEQFF. Full variable domain (rest looked up from reference TRBV7-8 and TRBJ2-1): GAGVSQSPRYKVAKRGQDVALRCDPISGHVSLFWYQQALGQGPEFLTYFQNEAQLDKSGLPSDRFFAERPEGSVSTLKIQRTQQEDSAVYLCASSELVGNEQFFGPGTRLTVL.

In its sample, this clonotype was seen a few times. The chain links TRBV11-1 to TRBJ2-7; perhaps TRBD1 as D (5 bases). V was cut by 0 bases and J by 5 bases, with 23 bases left in between. The germline CDR1 and CDR2 sequences are SGHAT and FQDESV (reference sequence). This CDR3 is built from 18 residues. The CDR3 bases are TGTGCCAGCAGCTTAGCAACTAACGGACACCTCCAGGGTCACGAGCAGTACTTC. It codes for CASSLATNGHLQGHEQYF.

This clonotype appeared a few times. This chain links TRBV12-3 or TRBV12-4 with TRBJ2-1; D unclear. CDR3 length equals 15 residues. V shed 5 bases and J shed 3 bases, with 14 bases lying between them. The CDR3 protein is CASSPGPENYNEQFF. Here the CDR3 DNA reads TGTGCCAGCAGTCCCGGGCCGGAGAACTACAATGAGCAGTTCTTC.

In this sample, this clonotype turned up many times. This sequence joins TRBV15 and TRBJ2-5; D remains ambiguous. The CDR3 spans 15 residues. V was pared by 0 bases and J by 1 base, with 9 bases between. The germline gives CDR1 LNHNV, CDR2 YYDKDF (reference sequence). The CDR3: CATSRERRIQETQYF. Written as DNA, the CDR3 is TGTGCCACCAGCAGAGAGAGACGGATCCAAGAGACCCAGTACTTC.

There are a few counts of this clonotype. The V and J genes are TRBV7-8 and TRBJ2-1; D perhaps matches TRBD2 (5 bases). CDR1 and CDR2 (germline): SGHVS, FQNEAQ. Deletions cut 5 bases from V and 6 bases from J, with 17 bases between. The length of the CDR3 is 15 residues. This CDR3 reads CASSPAWLEGNEQFF. The CDR3, as DNA: TGTGCCAGCAGCCCGGCGTGGCTAGAGGGCAATGAGCAGTTCTTC.

This clonotype was detected many times. The chain employs TRBV5-1 and TRBJ1-2, with unresolved D. V was pared by 0 bases and J by 2 bases, with 8 bases between. This CDR3 comprises 14 residues. Germline CDR1 reads SGHRS; CDR2 reads YFSETQ. This CDR3 reads CASSLGRFNYGYTF. The CDR3 nucleotides are TGCGCCAGCAGCTTGGGACGATTCAACTATGGCTACACCTTC.

This clonotype was counted a few times. The CDR3 loop is CASSLPGLAAGNEQFF. DNA of the CDR3: TGTGCCAGCAGCTTGCCGGGACTAGCGGCAGGAAATGAGCAGTTCTTC. The V and J genes are TRBV7-9 and TRBJ2-1; 11 bases align to TRBD2. The CDR3 spans 16 residues. Germline V gene sequence: CDR1 SEHNR, CDR2 FQNEAQ (reference sequence). V lost 3 bases and J lost 7; bases outside the gene matches: 8.

At least ten counts were recorded for this clonotype. One end of the junction fails to match germline, which may point to a read error. This chain uses TRBV7-9 with TRBJ2-1; the D gene is possibly TRBD1 (6 bases). This CDR3 is built from 11 residues. Germline-derived CDR1 and CDR2 are SEHNR and FQNEAQ (reference sequence). CDR3: CASSLGDTHLF. The CDR3 DNA reads TGTGCCAGCAGCCTAGGGGACACACATCTCTTC.

The chain combines TRBV20-1 with TRBJ2-1; D could derive from TRBD1 or TRBD2 (6 bases each). V gave up 1 base and J gave up 4 bases, with 11 bases separating them. Germline lookup yields CDR1 DFQATT and CDR2 SNEGSKA (reference sequence). The CDR3 runs to 14 residues. In DNA, the CDR3 is TGCAGTGCTAGAGTAGGAGGGGGTTACAATGAGCAGTTCTTC. This gives the protein CSARVGGGYNEQFF.

This chain connects TRBV24-1 to TRBJ2-3, with a tentative D call TRBD1 (5 bases). In germline, CDR1 is KGHDR, CDR2 SFDVKD. Deletions cut 5 bases from V and 4 bases from J, with 12 bases between. The CDR3 loop spans 14 amino acids. Here the CDR3 DNA reads TGTGCCACCAGTGGACCAGGGTCATCAGATACGCAGTATTTT. It specifies CATSGPGSSDTQYF.

Ten or more counts support this clonotype. The rearrangement joins TRBV6-5 to TRBJ1-1, with 8 bases lining up with TRBD1. The CDR3 has 14 residues. V shed 2 bases, J shed 7 bases, and the junction held 6 bases outside the gene matches. The V gene's germline CDR1 is MNHEY and CDR2 SVGAGI. CDR3 sequence: CASSYGQGAREAFF. DNA for the CDR3: TGTGCCAGCAGTTACGGGCAGGGGGCCCGTGAAGCTTTCTTT.

This clonotype was recorded many times. The genes are TRBV27 and TRBJ2-7, with 10 bases aligning to TRBD1. The V gene end was trimmed by 6 bases and the J gene end by 2 bases; junction bases not matched to a gene: 7. The CDR3 loop spans 15 amino acids. Germline V CDR1 and CDR2: MNHEY, SMNVEV (reference sequence). CDR3 DNA sequence: TGTGCCAGCAGCGCGGGGACAGGGGTAACCTACGAGCAGTACTTC. It translates to CASSAGTGVTYEQYF.

A few counts support this clonotype. The V gene is TRBV15, the J gene TRBJ2-1, with 9 bases identical to TRBD2. Per the germline V gene, CDR1 is LNHNV and CDR2 is YYDKDF (reference sequence). The CDR3 has 14 residues. With 3 bases clipped from V and 8 bases from J, the junction kept 5 bases outside the gene matches. As DNA, the CDR3 is TGTGCCACCAGCAGGCCGGGACTAGCTTATGAGCAGTTCTTC. This sequence encodes CATSRPGLAYEQFF.

The rearrangement links TRBV15 to TRBJ2-7, with 8 bases matching TRBD1. The CDR3 extends over 12 amino acids. V shed 5 bases and J 3 bases; nucleotides not matched to a gene: 0. Germline-derived CDR1 and CDR2 are LNHNV and YYDKDF (reference sequence). CDR3 region: CATSGQGYEQYV. Written as DNA, the CDR3 is TGTGCCACCAGCGGACAGGGCTACGAGCAGTACGTC.

This clonotype was seen a few times. The rearrangement uses TRBV10-3 and TRBJ1-1, with D possibly TRBD1 on 5 matching bases. Trimming took off 1 base at V and 2 bases at J, with 8 bases between the two ends. CDR3 length: 14 amino acids. CDR1 and CDR2 from the germline V gene are ENHRY and SYGVKD. CDR3 in amino acids: CAISEWDRNTEAFF. The CDR3 DNA follows: TGTGCCATCAGTGAGTGGGACCGTAACACTGAAGCTTTCTTT.

This clonotype was seen a handful of times. The chain carries TRBV12-3 or TRBV12-4 and TRBJ2-5, with 10 bases that match TRBD2. This CDR3 has 15 residues. V gave up 3 bases and J gave up 5 bases; unmatched junction bases: 6. The CDR3 DNA follows: TGTGCCAGCAGTTTCTCCAGCGGGAGGGAGGAGACCCAGTACTTC. This translates into CASSFSSGREETQYF.

This clonotype has ten or more counts. The gene calls are TRBV6-1 and TRBJ1-1, with 8 bases fitting TRBD1. J lost 1 base, V lost 6 bases, and 4 bases had no gene match. CDR1 MNHNS and CDR2 SASEGT come from the germline V gene. CDR3 length equals 14 residues. The CDR3 here is CASSRQGWNTEAFF. CDR3 sequence (DNA): TGTGCCAGCAGCAGACAGGGGTGGAACACTGAAGCTTTCTTT.

The chain is built from TRBV20-1 and TRBJ2-1, with 11 bases fitting TRBD2. The J segment lost 3 bases and the V segment lost 3 bases, leaving 13 bases of the junction unmatched. Germline CDR1 reads DFQATT; CDR2 reads SNEGSKA (reference sequence). The CDR3 has 18 residues. CDR3 amino acids: CSASISSGRVGFYNEQFF. The DNA of the CDR3 is TGCAGTGCTAGTATCAGTAGCGGGAGGGTAGGCTTCTACAATGAGCAGTTCTTC.

This clonotype was detected a few times. The chain couples TRBV6-1 to TRBJ2-2, with TRBD1 matching 7 bases. Germline-derived CDR1 and CDR2 are MNHNS and SASEGT. This CDR3 has 14 amino acids. J lost 3 bases, V lost 5 bases, and 3 bases had no gene match. CDR3 nucleotide sequence: TGTGCCAGCAGTAGACAGGGATACACCGGGGAGCTGTTTTTT. Translating it yields CASSRQGYTGELFF.

As for this clonotype: The junction departs from the called germline gene at one end, perhaps through a read error. This sequence joins TRBV20-1 and TRBJ2-3; D perhaps matches TRBD1 (5 bases). The length of the CDR3 is 15 residues. In germline, CDR1 is DFQATT, CDR2 SNEGSKA (reference sequence). The CDR3 DNA is TGCAGTGCTAGTAGGGGTATCACACCCACAGATACGCGGTATTTT. Translating it yields CSASRGITPTDTRYF.

The chain is built from TRBV12-3 or TRBV12-4 and TRBJ2-7; D tentatively fits TRBD1 or TRBD2 (5 bases each). The V and J ends lost 2 bases and 0 bases respectively, with 11 bases between them. CDR3 size: 15 residues. CDR3 nucleotide sequence: TGTGCCAGCAGTTTACTTGGGGGTCTCTCCTACGAGCAGTACTTC. Its protein is CASSLLGGLSYEQYF.